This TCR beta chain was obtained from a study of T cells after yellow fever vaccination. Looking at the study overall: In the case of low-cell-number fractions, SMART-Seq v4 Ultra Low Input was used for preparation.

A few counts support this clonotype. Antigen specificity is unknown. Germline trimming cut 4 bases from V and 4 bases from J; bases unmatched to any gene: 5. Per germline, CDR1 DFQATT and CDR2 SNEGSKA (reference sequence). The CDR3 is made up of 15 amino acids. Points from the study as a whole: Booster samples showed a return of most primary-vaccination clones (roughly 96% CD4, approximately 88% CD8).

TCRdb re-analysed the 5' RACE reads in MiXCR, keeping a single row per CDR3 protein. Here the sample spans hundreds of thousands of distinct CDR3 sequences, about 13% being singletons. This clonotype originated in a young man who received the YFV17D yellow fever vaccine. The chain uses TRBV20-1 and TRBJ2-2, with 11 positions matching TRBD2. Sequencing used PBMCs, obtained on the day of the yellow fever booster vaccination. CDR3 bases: TGCAGTGCTAATAGCGGGAGGGCCGTCACCGGGGAGCTGTTTTTT. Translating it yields CSANSGRAVTGELFF.